This T cell receptor beta chain was captured by sequencing in a study of blood T cell repertoires in COVID-19 (dated by TCRdb to 2018 to 2021). Turning to the overall study: Samples covering the acute and convalescent phases of COVID-19 were provided by collaborators in the United States, Italy and Spain. The prospective study material was composed of cDNA or gDNA derived from T cells, B-cell-depleted T cells, or PBMCs. Deeply sampled blood TCRbeta repertoires from subjects exposed to, actively infected with, or recovered from COVID-19 were included in the dataset. Nearly every sample came with metadata listing a de-identified subject ID, COVID-19 status, age in years and sex. The samples were drawn from the first 160 participants of the ongoing ImmuneRACE study and from some 1,300 subjects provided by 6 global collaborators. The repertoires were released in a freely available public database intended as a resource for research on the immune response to SARS-CoV-2. Where available, HLA class I and class II types were taken from metadata supplied by the sample provider and were not determined by assay-based typing.

Broad study findings and their caveats: Clinical and demographic metadata were provided uncurated, with the amount varying by source and participant.

Trimming costs V 8 bases and J 0 bases, and their ends lie 10 bases apart. Measured from the cysteine to the phenylalanine, the CDR3 is 13 residues long. Solely the CDR3 DNA is kept, with 39 bases framed from the first base. According to the germline V gene, CDR1 reads MNHEY and CDR2 reads SVGAGI. Concerning this clone: Its antigen remains unidentified. Per-base quality was not reported, and no clone a single base away is much larger than it.

The collaborating institutions used their own protocols to collect whole blood in K2EDTA tubes. For TCRbeta analysis, collaborators shipped samples as frozen whole blood, isolated PBMCs, or DNA extracted from either of those sample types. TCRbeta CDR3 regions were amplified from genomic DNA by means of the immunoSEQ Assay, a bias-controlled multiplex PCR. The authors' analysis ran thus. The number of nucleated cells in each sample was estimated by amplification of reference gene primers within the assay. To quantify the absolute abundance of each unique TCRbeta CDR3 rearrangement, sequence reads were collapsed and filtered. For each sample, productive Simpson clonality was calculated as the square root of Simpson's diversity index across productive rearrangements. TCRdb mirrors the immuneACCESS table, restricted to in-frame sequences. Some clones are absent from its copies; in checked studies, under half trace to an unresolved V gene, and the reason for the others is unknown. V and J calls and clone size are those listed in that table; D and trimming were worked out from the DNA. The sample table holds approximately 90,000 clones, of which 81% were seen once. The top ten hold around 25% of the sample.

This clonotype was obtained from a man at least 80 years old with active or convalescent COVID-19. The chain employs TRBV6-5 and TRBJ2-5; too little of a D gene remains to name it. The sample consisted of peripheral blood. The CDR3 region: CASQQSYQETQYF. The sequence in DNA is TGTGCCAGCCAACAGAGCTACCAAGAGACCCAGTACTTC.